The 27 T cell receptor beta chains listed next were all sequenced from one sample in a study of blood T cell repertoires in COVID-19. TCRdb's copy holds only in-frame clones and misses some; the assay was immunoSEQ multiplex PCR. The table has about 120,000 clones, 80% to 90% seen once. Source material: peripheral blood. These receptors originate from a man aged 65-85 years who had recovered from COVID-19.

As concerns this clone: Other DNA sequences in this specimen translate into the identical CDR3. The chain combines TRBV10-3 with TRBJ2-3, with 11 bases identical to TRBD2. The V gene end was trimmed by 3 bases and the J gene end by 0 bases; junction bases not matched to a gene: 2. This CDR3 is built from 16 residues. Per the germline V gene, CDR1 is ENHRY and CDR2 is SYGVKD. The CDR3 nucleotides read TGTGCCATCAGTGAAGGACTAGCGGGCAGCACAGATACGCAGTATTTT. It translates to CAISEGLAGSTDTQYF.

CDR3 bases: TGTGCCAGCAGCTTAGCGCTCTTCCAGCGCGAGACCCAGTACTTC. This translates into CASSLALFQRETQYF. The rearrangement uses TRBV7-2 and TRBJ2-5; D is uncertain. Germline-derived CDR1 and CDR2 are SGHTA and FQGNSA. The germline V and J ends were trimmed by 0 bases and 5 bases, with 13 bases remaining between them. The CDR3 loop spans 15 amino acids. The whole variable domain, remainder taken from reference TRBV7-2 and TRBJ2-5, is GAGVSQSPSNKVTEKGKDVELRCDPISGHTALYWYRQSLGQGLEFLIYFQGNSAPDKSGLPSDRFSAERTGGSVSTLTIQRTQQEDSAVYLCASSLALFQRETQYFGPGTRLLVL.

The gene calls are TRBV5-6 and TRBJ2-5; D perhaps matches TRBD1 (6 bases). The V gene lost 7 bases and the J gene lost 1 base, with 11 bases spanning the gap. The germline V gene has CDR1 SGHDT and CDR2 YYEEEE. The CDR3 covers 13 residues. CDR3 nucleotide sequence: TGTGCCAGCCAAGGACAGATCCAAGAGACCCAGTACTTC. Encoded protein: CASQGQIQETQYF.

V gene TRBV19 combines with J gene TRBJ2-7; a weak D match, TRBD2 (6 bases). V lost 6 bases, J lost 2 bases, and 17 bases lay in between. The germline gives CDR1 LNHDA, CDR2 SQIVND (reference sequence). The length of the CDR3 is 15 residues. CDR3 DNA: TGTGCCAGTAGGAGAACCGGGACTTCGGCCTACGAGCAGTACTTC. This sequence encodes CASRRTGTSAYEQYF.

This clone was recorded once. This chain connects TRBV29-1 to TRBJ1-1; D is unresolved. This CDR3 spans 11 amino acids. The germline V gene encodes CDR1 SQVTM and CDR2 ANQGSEA. V was trimmed by 2 bases and J by 10 bases, leaving 11 bases between them. The CDR3 DNA is TGCAGCGTTGAAACGGGAATAGGAGCTTTCTTT. Amino acids: CSVETGIGAFF.

A single count supports this clone. The CDR3 loop is CASSLNTEAFF. The CDR3 nucleotides read TGTGCCAGCAGCCTCAACACTGAAGCTTTCTTT. The chain joins TRBV5-6 to TRBJ1-1; D ambiguous. The CDR3 is 11 amino acids. V lost 4 bases and J lost 2, with 3 bases in between. The germline gives CDR1 SGHDT, CDR2 YYEEEE. Full variable domain (outside the CDR3, taken from reference TRBV5-6 and TRBJ1-1): DAGVTQSPTHLIKTRGQQVTLRCSPKSGHDTVSWYQQALGQGPQFIFQYYEEEERQRGNFPDRFSGHQFPNYSSELNVNALLLGDSALYLCASSLNTEAFFGQGTRLTVV.

The rearrangement joins TRBV7-9 to TRBJ2-7; 9 bases match TRBD1. The V gene end was trimmed by 8 bases and the J gene end by 5 bases; junction bases not matched to a gene: 10. This CDR3 has 14 residues. The V gene's germline CDR1 is SEHNR and CDR2 FQNEAQ (reference sequence). The CDR3 is CASLYRGRINEQYF. CDR3 bases: TGTGCCAGCCTTTACAGGGGGCGGATTAACGAGCAGTACTTC.

The chain combines TRBV6-2 or TRBV6-3 with TRBJ1-5, with D maybe TRBD1 (6 bases). Per germline, CDR1 MNHEY and CDR2 SVGEGT. With 2 bases removed from V and 0 bases from J, the gap between germline ends came to 8 bases. The CDR3 length is 15 residues. CDR3 sequence: CASSYRGYSNQPQHF. The CDR3 bases are TGTGCCAGCAGTTACAGGGGGTATAGCAATCAGCCCCAGCATTTT.

A word on this clone: Distinct nucleotide sequences in the sample also encode this CDR3. CDR3 region: CASSPRGTDTQYF. The CDR3 DNA reads as TGTGCCAGCAGCCCGAGGGGCACAGATACGCAGTATTTT. The gene calls are TRBV3-1 (or the pseudogene TRBV3-2) and TRBJ2-3; TRBD2 is a possible D gene (5 bases). The CDR3 loop spans 13 amino acids. CDR1 and CDR2 (germline): LGHDT, YNNKEL (reference sequence). V lost 4 bases, J lost 1 base, and 6 bases lay in between.

This sequence joins TRBV5-4 and TRBJ2-1, with TRBD1 matching 8 bases. Germline-derived CDR1 and CDR2 are SGHNT and YYREEE (reference sequence). CDR3 length: 16 amino acids. Germline trimming cut 4 bases from V and 4 bases from J; bases unmatched to any gene: 10. In DNA, the CDR3 is TGTGCCAGCAGCGACGCGCGACAGGGGCTGTACAATGAGCAGTTCTTC. It translates to CASSDARQGLYNEQFF.

The chain employs TRBV29-1 and TRBJ2-1; TRBD2 aligns across 11 bases. V gave up 6 bases and J gave up 8 bases; unmatched junction bases: 9. The length of the CDR3 is 14 residues. Germline CDR1 is SQVTM and CDR2 is ANQGSEA. In DNA, the CDR3 is TGCAGCGTCTCAAGAGGACTAGCGGGCGATGAGCAGTTCTTC. Amino acid sequence: CSVSRGLAGDEQFF.

The V gene is TRBV2, the J gene TRBJ1-1, with D hard to call. CDR1 and CDR2 (germline): SNHLY, FYNNEI. This CDR3 comprises 11 residues. Trimming took off 4 bases at V and 7 bases at J, with 7 bases between the two ends. The CDR3 DNA sequence: TGTGCCAGCAGTGGCGAGTTTGAAGCTTTCTTT. It is translated as CASSGEFEAFF.

The gene calls are TRBV28 and TRBJ2-1; no clear D. The CDR3 length is 16 residues. CDR1 is MDHEN, CDR2 SYDVKM, per germline. The V gene lost 4 bases and the J gene lost 0 bases, with 13 bases spanning the gap. The CDR3 DNA sequence: TGTGCCAGCAGTTCCTCAGGCACCAGCTCCTACAATGAGCAGTTCTTC. It yields the protein CASSSSGTSSYNEQFF.

This chain connects TRBV6-5 to TRBJ2-1, with a weak D call TRBD2 (5 bases). Trimming pared 9 bases from V and 9 bases from J, leaving 15 bases between. CDR1 MNHEY and CDR2 SVGAGI come from the germline V gene. This CDR3 is 12 amino acids long. The CDR3: CARGPLLGEQFF. In nucleotides, the CDR3 is TGTGCCAGGGGTCCGTTACTAGGTGAGCAGTTCTTC.

The rearrangement uses TRBV4-3 and TRBJ2-3, with TRBD2 matching over 10 bases. V lost 0 bases, J lost 2 bases, and 5 bases stayed unmatched. CDR3 length equals 17 residues. Germline V lookup: CDR1 LGHNA, CDR2 YSLEER. The CDR3 nucleotides read TGCGCCAGCAGCCAAGATCCCAGCGGGAGGGTCACAGATACGCAGTATTTT. Its translation is CASSQDPSGRVTDTQYF.

The chain joins TRBV9 to TRBJ2-5, with D possibly matching TRBD1 (6 bases). The ends were cut back, 1 base at V and 1 base at J, with 11 bases in the middle. The CDR3 is 15 residues long. Per the germline V gene, CDR1 is SGDLS and CDR2 is YYNGEE. Here the CDR3 reads CASSVQGTLQETQYF. For the CDR3, the DNA is TGTGCCAGCAGCGTACAGGGGACCCTCCAAGAGACCCAGTACTTC.

The rearrangement uses TRBV5-6 and TRBJ1-2, with D perhaps TRBD1 (6 bases). This CDR3 contains 15 residues. Germline CDR1 reads SGHDT; CDR2 reads YYEEEE. V lost 5 bases and J lost 6, with 20 bases in between. CDR3 nucleotides: TGTGCCAGCAGTCGGTTGGTACGGGGGGCGGATGGCTACACCTTC. This sequence encodes CASSRLVRGADGYTF.

The chain has TRBV25-1 and TRBJ2-1; TRBD1 aligns across 8 bases. Germline V gene data show CDR1 as MGHDK and CDR2 as SYGVNS. The length of the CDR3 is 15 residues. The J segment lost 6 bases and the V segment lost 3 bases, leaving 7 bases of the junction unmatched. This chain's CDR3 is CASSEGQVAANEQFF. The CDR3, as DNA: TGTGCCAGCAGTGAGGGACAGGTGGCGGCCAATGAGCAGTTCTTC.

The chain uses TRBV5-1 and TRBJ2-1; TRBD2 matches at 10 bases. Per germline, CDR1 SGHRS and CDR2 YFSETQ. The CDR3 spans 16 residues. The J segment lost 4 bases and the V segment lost 6 bases, leaving 10 bases of the junction unmatched. In nucleotides, the CDR3 is TGCGCCAGCAACCTTCGGACTAGCGGATTATACAATGAGCAGTTCTTC. Its translation: CASNLRTSGLYNEQFF.

The chain combines TRBV11-2 with TRBJ2-1, with TRBD1 as a possible D gene (5 bases). V was clipped by 4 bases and J by 5 bases, with 21 bases between them. Per germline, CDR1 SGHAT and CDR2 FQNNGV. This CDR3 is built from 17 residues. CDR3: CASSSPSGPGWNNEQFF. The CDR3 bases are TGTGCCAGCAGCTCCCCCTCCGGGCCAGGGTGGAACAATGAGCAGTTCTTC. The full variable domain, its missing parts supplied by reference TRBV11-2 and TRBJ2-1, is EAGVAQSPRYKIIEKRQSVAFWCNPISGHATLYWYQQILGQGPKLLIQFQNNGVVDDSQLPKDRFSAERLKGVDSTLKIQPAKLEDSAVYLCASSSPSGPGWNNEQFFGPGTRLTVL.

The CDR3 DNA sequence: TGCGCCAGCAGCTTGGCCTGGGAGGGCTACACCTTC. Its protein is CASSLAWEGYTF. J is TRBJ1-2 and V is TRBV5-1; no clear D. The CDR3 runs to 12 residues. Per the germline V gene, CDR1 is SGHRS and CDR2 is YFSETQ. V gave up 0 bases and J gave up 8 bases, with 8 bases separating them.

The chain combines TRBV29-1 with TRBJ1-1, with D perhaps TRBD1 (6 bases). V lost 7 bases and J 0 bases, leaving 12 bases between the germline ends. Germline assignment: CDR1 SQVTM and CDR2 ANQGSEA. The CDR3 length is 13 residues. The CDR3 reads CSASGQLNTEAFF. CDR3 nucleotides: TGCAGCGCATCCGGACAGTTGAACACTGAAGCTTTCTTT.

V is TRBV4-1 and J is TRBJ1-2, with TRBD1 matching 9 bases. The CDR3 runs to 15 residues. CDR1 is MGHRA and CDR2 is YSYEKL in the germline V gene. The junction had 3 bases not matched to a gene; V was cut back by 1 base and J by 3 bases. CDR3 sequence: CASSQAWTGDYGYTF. The DNA for the CDR3 is TGCGCCAGCAGCCAAGCCTGGACAGGGGACTATGGCTACACCTTC.

The CDR3 nucleotides are TGTGCCAGCAGGGGCGCTACTTACGGGGCCAACGTCCTGACTTTC. This sequence encodes CASRGATYGANVLTF. The gene calls are TRBV2 and TRBJ2-6; D is unresolved. The V and J ends lost 6 bases and 4 bases respectively, with 13 bases between them. Germline-derived CDR1 and CDR2 are SNHLY and FYNNEI. This CDR3 spans 15 amino acids.

This clone showed up just once. This chain uses TRBV4-2 with TRBJ1-4, with 7 bases lining up with TRBD1. V was pared by 3 bases and J by 4 bases, with 8 bases of the junction left unmatched. Looked up from germline, CDR1 is LGHNA and CDR2 is YNFKEQ. This CDR3 region has 16 residues. The CDR3 nucleotides are TGTGCCAGCAGCCAGGGGGTAGGGACAGTTAATGAAAAACTGTTTTTT. Protein product: CASSQGVGTVNEKLFF.

This clone was found a few times. The V gene is TRBV7-9, the J gene TRBJ1-1; TRBD1 matches 7 bases. This CDR3 is built from 16 residues. The trim removed 5 bases at V and 1 base at J, leaving 10 bases unmatched. Germline loops: CDR1 SEHNR, CDR2 FQNEAQ (reference sequence). The CDR3 DNA sequence: TGTGCCAGCAGCGCCCGACAGGGACTAGCGAACACTGAAGCTTTCTTT. Translating it yields CASSARQGLANTEAFF.

The chain links TRBV11-2 to TRBJ2-7; 7 bases align to TRBD2. This CDR3 is built from 13 residues. Germline loops: CDR1 SGHAT, CDR2 FQNNGV. J gave up 3 bases and V 10 bases, and 9 bases lay outside the gene matches. The CDR3 protein is CAIGSGFFYEQYF. CDR3 DNA: TGTGCCATCGGTAGCGGGTTCTTCTACGAGCAGTACTTC.